A single sample is the source of the 18 T cell receptor beta chains below, sequenced in a study of CD8 T cells in ankylosing spondylitis listed by TCRdb under 2017. The library was prepared using 5' RACE. The sample was run on an Illumina HiSeq 2500. TCRdb reanalyzed the raw reads on its own, using fastp at Q25 for trimming and MiXCR for clone calling, and kept in-frame beta chains. Entries that share a CDR3 protein sequence are merged under the most common genes and DNA. The sample records a few hundred thousand distinct CDR3 sequences, about 20% of which are singletons. About 4% of the sample is held by the ten biggest clonotypes. The source material was blood, either unsorted or a sorted T cell fraction (not recorded which). The receptor source for this set is a female donor with ankylosing spondylitis or in good health (not recorded which).

This rearrangement joins TRBV6-2 or TRBV6-3 to TRBJ2-1; D not certain. Germline values: CDR1 MNHEY, CDR2 SVGEGT. Trimming left V 0 bases short and J 2 bases short, with 14 bases between. The CDR3 is 17 residues long. The CDR3 region has the DNA TGTGCCAGCAGTTACTCGATTCTGCCAGACACCTACAATGAGCAGTTCTTC. Its protein product is CASSYSILPDTYNEQFF.

The sample holds a few counts of this clonotype. V gene TRBV2 combines with J gene TRBJ2-7, with 11 positions matching TRBD2. CDR1 and CDR2 (germline): SNHLY, FYNNEI. CDR3 length: 15 amino acids. With 6 bases clipped from V and 6 bases from J, the junction kept 10 bases outside the gene matches. CDR3 sequence: CASRGASGRSTEQYF. As DNA, the CDR3 is TGTGCCAGCAGGGGGGCTAGCGGGAGGTCCACCGAGCAGTACTTC. The variable domain in full, with the rest retrieved from reference TRBV2 and TRBJ2-7, is EPEVTQTPSHQVTQMGQEVILRCVPISNHLYFYWYRQILGQKVEFLVSFYNNEISEKSEIFDDQFSVERPDGSNFTLKIRSTKLEDSAMYFCASRGASGRSTEQYFGPGTRLTVT.

This clonotype was detected a few times. The V call is TRBV13, the J call TRBJ2-7; the match to TRBD2 covers 8 bases. CDR1 is PRHDT, CDR2 FYEKMQ, per germline (reference sequence). V dropped 5 bases and J dropped 3; count of bases not matched to a gene: 6. The CDR3 extends over 14 amino acids. The CDR3 protein is CASSSGRSRYEQYF. In DNA, the CDR3 is TGTGCCAGCAGCAGCGGGAGATCTCGCTACGAGCAGTACTTC.

This clonotype has only a few counts. The chain links TRBV6-2 or TRBV6-3 to TRBJ1-1; D remains ambiguous. Trimming pared 6 bases from V and 12 bases from J, leaving 20 bases between. The CDR3 runs to 13 residues. CDR1 is MNHEY, CDR2 SVGEGT, per germline. This chain's CDR3 is CASSPSVAGRTFF. The CDR3 DNA reads as TGTGCCAGCAGCCCCTCAGTTGCAGGTCGGACTTTCTTT.

The chain is built from TRBV6-5 and TRBJ2-2, with 8 positions matching TRBD2. The CDR3 is made up of 17 amino acids. V shed 4 bases, J shed 6 bases, and the junction held 13 bases outside the gene matches. The V gene's germline CDR1 is MNHEY and CDR2 SVGAGI. The CDR3: CASSSSLVREGPGELFF. The CDR3 DNA sequence: TGTGCCAGCAGTTCCTCCCTCGTACGGGAGGGCCCCGGGGAGCTGTTTTTT.

In this sample, this clonotype turned up a few times. The rearrangement joins TRBV5-6 to TRBJ1-1; 9 bases agree with TRBD1. The V and J ends lost 4 bases and 5 bases, in that order; junction bases with no gene match: 9. Germline V lookup: CDR1 SGHDT, CDR2 YYEEEE. There are 15 residues in the CDR3. The CDR3 nucleotides read TGTGCCAGCAGCACTCTGGACAGGGGTGGAACTGAAGCTTTCTTT. Translated, it gives CASSTLDRGGTEAFF.

V and J are TRBV7-2 and TRBJ2-1, with 10 positions matching TRBD1. Germline CDR1 and CDR2: SGHTA and FQGNSA. With 1 base clipped from V and 7 bases from J, the junction kept 13 bases outside the gene matches. The CDR3 consists of 18 residues. Written as DNA, the CDR3 is TGTGCCAGCAGCTTAGGCCGGGGAGGGGACAGGGGACGTAATGAGCAGTTCTTC. Translated, it gives CASSLGRGGDRGRNEQFF.

This clonotype has more than one count but fewer than ten. This chain connects TRBV14 to TRBJ2-1; D possibly matches TRBD1 or TRBD2 (5 bases each). Trimming pared 4 bases from V and 8 bases from J, leaving 18 bases between. Germline-derived CDR1 and CDR2 are SGHDN and FVKESK. The CDR3 is 15 amino acids. CDR3 protein: CASSLRWGSEDEQFF. CDR3 nucleotides: TGTGCCAGCAGCCTAAGATGGGGGTCTGAGGATGAGCAGTTCTTC.

This clonotype was picked up a small number of times. The V gene is TRBV11-2, the J gene TRBJ2-1, with 8 bases identical to TRBD1. The CDR3 is 15 residues long. Losses at the gene ends were 7 bases for V and 7 bases for J; bases not matched to a gene: 12. CDR1 is SGHAT, CDR2 FQNNGV, per germline. CDR3 loop: CASTTGQGDWNEQFF. The CDR3 DNA reads as TGTGCCAGCACTACAGGACAGGGAGATTGGAATGAGCAGTTCTTC.

This clonotype came up many times. The CDR3 DNA sequence: TGTGCCACCAGCAGAGACAGGGGGCCCGACACTGAAGCTTTCTTT. This gives the protein CATSRDRGPDTEAFF. The chain links TRBV15 to TRBJ1-1; 8 bases map to TRBD1. Per germline, CDR1 LNHNV and CDR2 YYDKDF (reference sequence). The length of the CDR3 is 15 residues. With 0 bases clipped from V and 3 bases from J, the junction kept 3 bases outside the gene matches.

The sample holds many counts of this clonotype. V usage is TRBV7-2 and J usage is TRBJ1-5; D is ambiguous. The length of the CDR3 is 13 residues. Germline CDR1 and CDR2: SGHTA and FQGNSA. V lost 5 bases and J lost 1, with 6 bases in between. The CDR3 DNA reads as TGTGCCAGCAGCCTTAGAAGCAATCAGCCCCAGCATTTT. It translates to CASSLRSNQPQHF.

This clonotype was found a few times. The chain couples TRBV12-3 or TRBV12-4 to TRBJ2-7; unclear D gene. V was cut by 5 bases and J by 5 bases, with 16 bases left in between. The CDR3 is 14 residues long. The CDR3 sequence is CASSRLTVSHEQYF. The CDR3 region has the DNA TGTGCCAGCAGTCGTCTAACTGTATCCCACGAGCAGTACTTC.

The rearrangement joins TRBV20-1 to TRBJ2-7; 7 nucleotides agree with TRBD2. Germline V gene lookup returns CDR1 DFQATT and CDR2 SNEGSKA (reference sequence). V gave up 6 bases and J gave up 2 bases; unmatched junction bases: 10. CDR3 size: 14 residues. The CDR3 loop reads CSAQLAGVAYEQYF. The CDR3 region has the DNA TGCAGTGCCCAGCTGGCGGGAGTGGCCTACGAGCAGTACTTC.

In its sample, this clonotype is medium-sized. The chain links TRBV20-1 to TRBJ1-2; 7 bases are a match to TRBD1. This CDR3 comprises 12 residues. Germline-derived CDR1 and CDR2 are DFQATT and SNEGSKA (reference sequence). With 5 bases clipped from V and 4 bases from J, the junction kept 4 bases outside the gene matches. CDR3 loop: CSARQGFYGYTF. CDR3 nucleotide sequence: TGCAGTGCTCGACAGGGTTTCTATGGCTACACCTTC.

This clonotype was observed a handful of times. The V gene is TRBV6-1, the J gene TRBJ1-2; possible D gene TRBD1, 5 bases. The CDR3 runs to 14 residues. Trimming removed 6 bases from V and 4 bases from J, with 15 bases in between. Germline lookup yields CDR1 MNHNS and CDR2 SASEGT. CDR3 nucleotide sequence: TGTGCCAGCAGGCGGCGGGTCCAGGGCTATGGCTACACCTTC. Translation: CASRRRVQGYGYTF.

The chain recombines TRBV7-8 with TRBJ2-7; D perhaps matches TRBD2 (6 bases). Germline CDR1 is SGHVS and CDR2 is FQNEAQ. With 5 bases removed from V and 2 bases from J, the gap between germline ends came to 16 bases. The CDR3 is 15 residues long. The CDR3 is CASSLGTSPTYEQYF. The CDR3 nucleotides are TGTGCCAGCAGCCTCGGGACTTCCCCCACCTACGAGCAGTACTTC.

The rearrangement uses TRBV12-3 or TRBV12-4 and TRBJ1-6; 9 nucleotides agree with TRBD1. The CDR3 loop spans 14 amino acids. The junction had 3 bases not matched to a gene; V was cut back by 3 bases and J by 9 bases. The CDR3 DNA is TGTGCCAGCAGTTTTAGGGACAGGGTTTCACCCCTCCACTTT. It codes for CASSFRDRVSPLHF.

This clonotype has a count of ten or more. This sequence joins TRBV7-2 and TRBJ1-5; the D is unclear. CDR1 and CDR2 from the germline V gene are SGHTA and FQGNSA. The CDR3 runs 12 residues. Trimming stripped 5 bases from V and 7 bases from J, with 9 bases between. CDR3 bases: TGTGCCAGCAGCACCGCGTGGCAGCCCCAGCATTTT. As protein: CASSTAWQPQHF.